The rows below give T cell receptor beta chains drawn from one sample of a study of blood T cell repertoires in COVID-19. Repertoires were generated with immunoSEQ multiplex PCR, while TCRdb's copy carries only in-frame clones and drops some. The sample comprises some 220,000 clones, around 84% of which are singletons, and 15% to 20% rests with the top ten. Sequencing was performed on peripheral blood. Every receptor here comes from a woman aged 80 or older with active or convalescent COVID-19. CDR3s include the opening cysteine and the closing phenylalanine or tryptophan. D genes are given only for firm matches. Size is stated for part of the rows, as once, few or many counts, or as a class when the clone is expanded.

v_gene	j_gene	d_gene	abundance	CDR3nt	CDR3aa
TRBV6-2/TRBV6-3	TRBJ2-4	TRBD1	NA	TGTGCCAGCAGTTCGGCCGGGACAGAGGGAAACATTCAGTACTTC	CASSSAGTEGNIQYF
TRBV4-3	TRBJ2-6	NA	NA	TGCGCCAGCAGCCTTACAGGATCCGGGGCCAACGTCCTGACTTTC	CASSLTGSGANVLTF
TRBV5-4	TRBJ2-5	TRBD2	few	TGTGCCAACGGACGGGGGGGCCAAGAGACCCAGTACTTC	CANGRGGQETQYF
TRBV5-1	TRBJ2-3	TRBD1	NA	TGCGCCAGCAGCGAAGGACAGGGGGCGGCAGATACGCAGTATTTT	CASSEGQGAADTQYF
TRBV30	TRBJ1-4	NA	NA	TGTGCCTGGAGTATAGGGGGGGGTGATGAAAAACTGTTTTTT	CAWSIGGGDEKLFF
TRBV7-3	TRBJ1-1	NA	NA	TGTGCCAGCAGCCCCCTACCTGAGAACACTGAAGCTTTCTTT	CASSPLPENTEAFF
TRBV7-8	TRBJ1-3	NA	NA	TGTGCCAGCAGCTTACGGGCGGCGGGATTTACAAGCTCTGGAAACACCATATATTTT	CASSLRAAGFTSSGNTIYF
TRBV11-1	TRBJ2-3	TRBD1	NA	TGTGCCAGCAGCTCCTCGGGACAGGTTTCAGATACGCAGTATTTT	CASSSSGQVSDTQYF
TRBV27	TRBJ2-7	TRBD2	once	TGTGCCAGCAGTTGGTCTAGCGGGAGCTACGAGCAGTACTTC	CASSWSSGSYEQYF
TRBV7-2	TRBJ2-5	NA	NA	TGTGCCAGCAGCTTTTCCGGGCAAGAGACCCAGTACTTC	CASSFSGQETQYF
TRBV20-1	TRBJ2-7	NA	NA	TGCAGTGCTAGCCCCGGCGAGCAGTACTTC	CSASPGEQYF
TRBV5-4	TRBJ1-1	NA	NA	TGTGCCAGCAGCGACGGTGGGGGGATGAACACTGAAGCTTTCTTT	CASSDGGGMNTEAFF
TRBV28	TRBJ1-1	NA	few	TGTGCCAGCAGTGGCGGGACTCTGAACACTGAAGCTTTCTTT	CASSGGTLNTEAFF
TRBV18	TRBJ2-5	TRBD1	NA	TGTGCCAGCTCCTATGGACAGGGTCAAGAGACCCAGTACTTC	CASSYGQGQETQYF
TRBV4-1	TRBJ1-4	NA	NA	TGCGCCAGCAGCCAAGTTGGCAGTAATGAAAAACTGTTTTTT	CASSQVGSNEKLFF
TRBV12-5	TRBJ2-3	NA	few	TGTGCTAGTGGTTTGGGACAGTATACAGATACGCAGTATTTT	CASGLGQYTDTQYF
TRBV19	TRBJ2-1	TRBD2	NA	TGTGCCAGTGCCATAATAGCGGGAGGAGTGAACAATGAGCAGTTCTTC	CASAIIAGGVNNEQFF
TRBV6-5	TRBJ2-1	NA	NA	TGTGCCAGCAGACTAGTTCTTAATGAGCAGTTCTTC	CASRLVLNEQFF
TRBV10-3	TRBJ2-2	NA	NA	TGTGCCATCAGTGAAACCCAGGGGGGGGAGCTGTTTTTT	CAISETQGGELFF
TRBV7-9	TRBJ1-1	NA	NA	TGTGCCAGCAGCTACCTACCGGAAGCTTTCTTT	CASSYLPEAFF
TRBV11-3	TRBJ2-7	NA	NA	TGTGCCAGCAGCTTAATAGGTGCAGGTTATTATTCCTACGAGCAGTACTTC	CASSLIGAGYYSYEQYF
TRBV5-1	TRBJ2-7	TRBD1	NA	TGCGCCAGCAGCTTGTTTGACAGGGCCAGCTACGAGCAGTACTTC	CASSLFDRASYEQYF
TRBV6-6	TRBJ2-7	TRBD2	NA	TGTGCCAGCAGAACATCGGGACTAGCGGGGATTTACGAGCAGTACTTC	CASRTSGLAGIYEQYF
TRBV2	TRBJ1-2	NA	NA	TGTGCCAGCAGTGTCGGTCCGGACTATGGCTACACCTTC	CASSVGPDYGYTF
TRBV27	TRBJ2-3	NA	NA	TGTGCCAGCAGTTGGTCGTTCTCCGGGGATACGCAGTATTTT	CASSWSFSGDTQYF
TRBV3-1/TRBV3-2	TRBJ2-4	TRBD2	NA	TGTGCCAGCAGCCAAGATCTTCGAAGCGGGGGAGACATTCAGTACTTC	CASSQDLRSGGDIQYF
TRBV6-5	TRBJ2-1	TRBD2	NA	TGTGCCAGCAGTTATTCGGTTGGGACTAGCCGCAATGAGCAGTTCTTC	CASSYSVGTSRNEQFF
TRBV7-2	TRBJ2-7	TRBD1	NA	TGTGCCAGCAGCTTGGACAGGGGCAAAACCGAGCAGTACTTC	CASSLDRGKTEQYF
TRBV2	TRBJ1-5	NA	NA	TGTGCCAGCAGAGAAGGGGCAGGCAATCAGCCCCAGCATTTT	CASREGAGNQPQHF
TRBV2	TRBJ1-2	NA	NA	TGTGCCAGCAGTTTAGGACAGAACTATGGCTACACCTTC	CASSLGQNYGYTF
TRBV27	TRBJ2-5	TRBD1	NA	TGTGCCAGCAGTTTGGGGACAGGATTCTATCAAGAGACCCAGTACTTC	CASSLGTGFYQETQYF
TRBV6-5	TRBJ2-1	NA	NA	TGTGCCAGCACCCGCTACAATGAGCAGTTCTTC	CASTRYNEQFF
TRBV5-4	TRBJ2-7	TRBD2	NA	TGTGCCAGCAGCTCGAAAGGGACTAGCATCTACGAGCAGTACTTC	CASSSKGTSIYEQYF
TRBV6-2/TRBV6-3	TRBJ1-2	NA	NA	TGTGCCAGCAGTACACGTCAGAGGGGCTACACCTTC	CASSTRQRGYTF
TRBV5-8	TRBJ2-1	NA	NA	TGTGCCAGCAGCCTAACAGGGACCGAGCAGTTCTTC	CASSLTGTEQFF
TRBV19	TRBJ2-1	NA	once	TGTGCCAGTAGTCGGAACGGGGTCGTAGAGCAGTTCTTC	CASSRNGVVEQFF
TRBV2	TRBJ2-1	TRBD2	NA	TGTGCCAGCAGTGGAACCGGGAGGGCCTTGGCGAATGAGCAGTTCTTC	CASSGTGRALANEQFF
TRBV19	TRBJ2-1	TRBD2	NA	TGTGCCAGTAGTTTACCTAGCGGGAGCTCCTACAATGAGCAGTTCTTC	CASSLPSGSSYNEQFF
TRBV6-6	TRBJ2-3	NA	NA	TGTGCCAGCAGTTACTACGGCGGGGAGAGGTCAGATACGCAGTATTTT	CASSYYGGERSDTQYF
TRBV7-9	TRBJ1-4	TRBD1	NA	TGTGCCAGCAGCTGGGGAATGACGGGACAGGGCGTCGAAAAACTGTTTTTT	CASSWGMTGQGVEKLFF
TRBV18	TRBJ2-1	NA	NA	TGTGCCAGCTCACCACCCAGCGGAGGTTACAATGAGCAGTTCTTC	CASSPPSGGYNEQFF
TRBV5-5	TRBJ2-5	NA	NA	TGTGCCAGTACAACCCCCGAGGCCCAAGAGACCCAGTACTTC	CASTTPEAQETQYF
TRBV11-3	TRBJ1-1	NA	NA	TGTGCCAGCAGCTCCACGACCGGGACTGAAGCTTTCTTT	CASSSTTGTEAFF
TRBV6-2/TRBV6-3	TRBJ2-3	NA	NA	TGTGCCAGCAGTTACGAAGCAGGGGTTACGGATACGCAGTATTTT	CASSYEAGVTDTQYF
TRBV2	TRBJ1-4	NA	NA	TGTGCCAGCAGTGAATCCCCGGGGTATGAGGGAAAACTGTTTTTT	CASSESPGYEGKLFF
TRBV7-9	TRBJ2-7	TRBD1	NA	TGTGCCAGCAGCTTAGAAGGGACAGCAGGGGAGCAGTACTTC	CASSLEGTAGEQYF
TRBV25-1	TRBJ2-1	TRBD1	NA	TGTGCCACCCGGGACAGCTACAATGAGCAGTTCTTC	CATRDSYNEQFF
TRBV2	TRBJ2-2	NA	NA	TGTGCCAGCACAGGGCTGGTTTCCGCCGGGGAGCTGTTTTTT	CASTGLVSAGELFF
TRBV7-2	TRBJ2-1	TRBD2	NA	TGTGCCAGCAGCTTAGGGACTAGCGGGAGAGGGGAGCAGTTCTTC	CASSLGTSGRGEQFF
TRBV5-4	TRBJ2-1	NA	few	TGTGCCAGCAGGAACAAACAGTCTACGAGCTCCTACAATGAGCAGTTCTTC	CASRNKQSTSSYNEQFF